Detailed here is one TCR beta chain. This entry belongs to a study of blood T cell repertoires in COVID-19. Looking at the study overall: The study drew acute and convalescent COVID-19 samples from the United States, Italy and Spain. From T cells, B-cell-depleted T cells, or PBMCs came the material, which was cDNA or gDNA.

The CDR3 loop spans 13 amino acids. The V end lost 3 bases, the J end lost 7 bases, and 12 bases lay between the germline ends. Germline assignment: CDR1 KGHSH and CDR2 LQKENI. Authors' methods: From reference gene primer amplification, estimates of nucleated cell counts were derived. TCRdb's copy holds only in-frame clones and misses some; the assay was immunoSEQ multiplex PCR. Clone size and V and J calls were adopted from that table, with D and trimming inferred from the DNA. The table records more than 85,000 clones, about nine tenths of them present only once. Patients at the Seattle site were enrolled during active infection and followed longitudinally.

Specimen: peripheral blood. The gene calls are TRBV18 and TRBJ1-1; the D gene is possibly TRBD1 (6 bases). This receptor was identified in a woman between 45 and 65 years old with COVID-19, enrolled during active disease. CDR3 nucleotide sequence: TGTGCCAGCTCACCCTTGCCGACAGGTGAAGCTTTCTTT. Translating it yields CASSPLPTGEAFF.